This record looks at one T cell receptor beta chain sequence and its context. Its antigen remains undetermined. Base qualities are not at hand, and no much larger clone is one base apart. These data originate in a study of blood T cell repertoires in COVID-19 (dated by TCRdb to 2020 to 2021). As for the study more broadly: Collaborator samples came from the United States, Italy and Spain and covered acute and convalescent phases of COVID-19. HLA class I and class II types, where available, came from metadata supplied by the sample provider rather than from assay-based typing. Nearly every sample came with metadata listing a de-identified subject ID, COVID-19 status, age in years and sex. Deeply sampled blood TCRbeta repertoires from subjects exposed to, actively infected with, or recovered from COVID-19 were included in the dataset. The samples were drawn from two sources: the first 160 participants of the ongoing ImmuneRACE study, and 950 to 1,500 subjects contributed by 6 global collaborators. The repertoires were released in a freely available public database intended as a resource for research on the immune response to SARS-CoV-2. The prospective study material was composed of cDNA or gDNA derived from T cells, B-cell-depleted T cells, or PBMCs.

TCRbeta CDR3 regions were amplified from genomic DNA by means of the immunoSEQ Assay, a bias-controlled multiplex PCR. On the authors' methods: Within the assay, amplification of reference gene primers was used to estimate how many nucleated cells each sample contained. To quantify the absolute abundance of each unique TCRbeta CDR3 rearrangement, sequence reads were collapsed and filtered. Productive Simpson clonality was computed per sample as the square root of Simpson's diversity index over productive rearrangements. The clones in this table, taken by TCRdb from immuneACCESS, are in-frame only. Not every clone is retained; where verified, under half of the shortfall comes from an unresolved V gene, and the cause of the rest is unknown. D and trimming were read from the DNA, whereas the V and J calls and clone size are those reported in that table. The sample yields roughly 150,000 clones; approximately 86% were counted once. The ten largest clones take up around 2.5% of the sample.

Broad study findings and their caveats: How much clinical and demographic metadata was included differed by source and by participant, and the metadata was provided uncurated.

Here V drops 6 bases and J drops 4 bases, and the junction holds 9 bases not matched to any gene. From the cysteine up to the phenylalanine, the CDR3 has a length of 15 residues. The sequence is cut down to CDR3 DNA, 45 bases in frame from base 1. Looking up the germline V gene (reference sequence) yields CDR1 LNHDA and CDR2 SQIVND. At one collaborating source in Seattle, patients were enrolled during active infection and were followed longitudinally through the course of disease. Each collaborating institution followed its own protocols to collect whole blood in K2EDTA tubes. For TCRbeta analysis, collaborators shipped samples as frozen whole blood, isolated PBMCs, or DNA extracted from either of those sample types.

Sequenced input: peripheral blood. This TCR was sampled from an elderly woman with COVID-19, enrolled during active disease. Recombination linked TRBV19 to TRBJ2-1; a stretch of 7 junction bases matches TRBD2. The CDR3 in this case is CASRTGGVKYNEQFF. Here is the DNA: TGTGCCAGTAGAACGGGGGGAGTGAAATACAATGAGCAGTTCTTC.